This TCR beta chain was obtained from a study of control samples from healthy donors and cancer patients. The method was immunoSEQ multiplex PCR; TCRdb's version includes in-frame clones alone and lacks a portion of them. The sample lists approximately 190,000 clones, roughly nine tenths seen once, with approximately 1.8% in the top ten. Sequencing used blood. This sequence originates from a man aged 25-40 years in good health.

The CDR3 DNA follows: TGTGCCAGCAGCTCGGGACAGACGAACACTGAAGCTTTCTTT. It translates to CASSSGQTNTEAFF. This rearrangement joins TRBV7-2 to TRBJ1-1; TRBD1 matches 7 bases. V lost 4 bases and J lost 1; bases outside the gene matches: 3. This CDR3 region has 14 residues. Per germline, CDR1 SGHTA and CDR2 FQGNSA.